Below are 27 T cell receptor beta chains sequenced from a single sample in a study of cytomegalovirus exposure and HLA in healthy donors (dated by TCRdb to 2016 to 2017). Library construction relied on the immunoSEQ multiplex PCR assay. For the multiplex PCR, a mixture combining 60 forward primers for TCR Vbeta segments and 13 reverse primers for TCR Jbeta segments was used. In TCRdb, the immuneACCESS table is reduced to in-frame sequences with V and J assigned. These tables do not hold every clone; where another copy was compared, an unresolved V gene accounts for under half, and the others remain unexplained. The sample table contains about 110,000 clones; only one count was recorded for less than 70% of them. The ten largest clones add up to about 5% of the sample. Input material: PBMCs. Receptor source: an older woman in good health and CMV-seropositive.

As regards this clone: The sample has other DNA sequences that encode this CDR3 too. This CDR3 is CASSLSPGQGAKGNQPQHF. The CDR3 nucleotides read TGTGCCAGCAGTTTATCCCCGGGACAGGGGGCTAAGGGGAATCAGCCCCAGCATTTT. The J gene is TRBJ1-5, the V gene TRBV27; 12 bases fit TRBD1. V was clipped by 0 bases and J by 4 bases; unmatched bases: 10. The CDR3 totals 19 residues. From germline, CDR1 is MNHEY and CDR2 SMNVEV (reference sequence).

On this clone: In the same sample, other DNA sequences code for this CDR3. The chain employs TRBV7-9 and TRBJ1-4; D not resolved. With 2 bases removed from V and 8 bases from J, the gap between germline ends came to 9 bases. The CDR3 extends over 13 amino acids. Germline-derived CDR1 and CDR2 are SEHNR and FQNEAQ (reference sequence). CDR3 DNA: TGTGCCAGCAGCTTAACGGGCGGGGAAAAACTGTTTTTT. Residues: CASSLTGGEKLFF.

CDR3 bases: TGTGCCAGCAGCGTAGAGGGGGGGGCGTCTGTAAATTCACCCCTCCACTTT. Translated, it gives CASSVEGGASVNSPLHF. The chain uses TRBV9 and TRBJ1-6; a weak D match, TRBD1 (6 bases). Germline loops: CDR1 SGDLS, CDR2 YYNGEE. V was cut by 0 bases and J by 7 bases, with 17 bases left in between. The CDR3 is made up of 17 amino acids.

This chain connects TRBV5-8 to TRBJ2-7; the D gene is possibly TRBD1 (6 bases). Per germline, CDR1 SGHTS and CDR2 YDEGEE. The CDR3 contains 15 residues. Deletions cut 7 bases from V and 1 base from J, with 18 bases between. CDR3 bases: TGTGCCAGCGGCCCGGGGCAGGGGACATCCTACGAGCAGTACTTC. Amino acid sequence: CASGPGQGTSYEQYF.

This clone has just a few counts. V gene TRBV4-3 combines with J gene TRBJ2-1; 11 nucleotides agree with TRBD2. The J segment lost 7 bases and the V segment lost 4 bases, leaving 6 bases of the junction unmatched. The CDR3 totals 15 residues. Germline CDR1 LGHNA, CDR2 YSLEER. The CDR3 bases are TGCGCCAGCAGCCGCCTAGCGGGGGGCTTTAATGAGCAGTTCTTC. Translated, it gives CASSRLAGGFNEQFF.

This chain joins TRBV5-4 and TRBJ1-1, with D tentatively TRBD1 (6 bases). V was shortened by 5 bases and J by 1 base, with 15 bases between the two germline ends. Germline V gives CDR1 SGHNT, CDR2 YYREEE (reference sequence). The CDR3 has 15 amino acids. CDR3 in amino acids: CASRSGGAGNTEAFF. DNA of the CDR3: TGTGCCAGCAGATCGGGGGGGGCAGGGAACACTGAAGCTTTCTTT.

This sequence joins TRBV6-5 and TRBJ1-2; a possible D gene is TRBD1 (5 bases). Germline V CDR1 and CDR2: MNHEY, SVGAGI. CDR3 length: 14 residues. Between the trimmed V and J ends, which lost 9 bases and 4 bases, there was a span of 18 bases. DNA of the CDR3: TGTGCCAGTTACCGTTCAGGGTTTTCCTATGGCTACACCTTC. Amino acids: CASYRSGFSYGYTF.

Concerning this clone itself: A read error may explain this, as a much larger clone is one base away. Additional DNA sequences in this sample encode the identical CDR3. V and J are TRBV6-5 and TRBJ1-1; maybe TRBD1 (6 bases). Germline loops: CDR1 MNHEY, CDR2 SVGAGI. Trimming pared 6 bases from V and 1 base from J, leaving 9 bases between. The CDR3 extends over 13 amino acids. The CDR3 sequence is CASSRTENTEAFF. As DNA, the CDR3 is TGTGCCAGCAGCCGGACAGAGAACACTGAAGCTTTCTTT.

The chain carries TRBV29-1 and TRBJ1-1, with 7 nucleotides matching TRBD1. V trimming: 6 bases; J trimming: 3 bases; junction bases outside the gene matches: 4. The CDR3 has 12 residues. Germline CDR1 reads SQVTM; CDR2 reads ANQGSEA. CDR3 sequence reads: CSVRRGDTEAFF. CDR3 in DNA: TGCAGCGTCCGCAGGGGGGACACTGAAGCTTTCTTT. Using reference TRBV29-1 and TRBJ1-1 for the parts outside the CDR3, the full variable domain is SAVISQKPSRDICQRGTSLTIQCQVDSQVTMMFWYRQQPGQSLTLIATANQGSEATYESGFVIDKFPISRPNLTFSTLTVSNMSPEDSSIYLCSVRRGDTEAFFGQGTRLTVV.

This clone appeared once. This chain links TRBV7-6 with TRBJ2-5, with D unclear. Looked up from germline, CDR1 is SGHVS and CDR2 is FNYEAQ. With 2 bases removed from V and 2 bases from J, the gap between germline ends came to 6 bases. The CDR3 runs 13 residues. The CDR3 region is CASSLPPQETQYF. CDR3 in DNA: TGTGCCAGCAGCTTACCCCCTCAAGAGACCCAGTACTTC.

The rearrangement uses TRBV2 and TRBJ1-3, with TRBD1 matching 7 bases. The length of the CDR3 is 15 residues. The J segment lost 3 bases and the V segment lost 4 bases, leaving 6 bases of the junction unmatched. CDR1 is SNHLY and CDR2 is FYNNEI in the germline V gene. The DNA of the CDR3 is TGTGCCAGCAGTGGACAGGGCTTTGTTGGAAACACCATATATTTT. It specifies CASSGQGFVGNTIYF.

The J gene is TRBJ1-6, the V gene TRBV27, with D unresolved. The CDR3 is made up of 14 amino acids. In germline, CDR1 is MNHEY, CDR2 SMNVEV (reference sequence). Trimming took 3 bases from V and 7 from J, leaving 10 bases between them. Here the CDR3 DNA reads TGTGCCAGCAGTTTTCGGGAATCAAATTCACCCCTCCACTTT. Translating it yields CASSFRESNSPLHF.

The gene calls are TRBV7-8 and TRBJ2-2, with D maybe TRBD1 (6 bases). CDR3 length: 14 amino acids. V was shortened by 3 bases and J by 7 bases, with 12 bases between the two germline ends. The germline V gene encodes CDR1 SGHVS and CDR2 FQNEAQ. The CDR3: CASSLDSWGGELFF. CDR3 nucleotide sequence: TGTGCCAGCAGCTTGGACAGTTGGGGCGGGGAGCTGTTTTTT.

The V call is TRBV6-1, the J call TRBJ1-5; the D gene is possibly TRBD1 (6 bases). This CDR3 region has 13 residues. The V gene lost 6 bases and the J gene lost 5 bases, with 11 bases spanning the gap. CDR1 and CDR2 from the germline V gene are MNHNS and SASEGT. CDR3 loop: CASRGTGYQPQHF. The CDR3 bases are TGTGCCAGCAGAGGCACAGGGTATCAGCCCCAGCATTTT.

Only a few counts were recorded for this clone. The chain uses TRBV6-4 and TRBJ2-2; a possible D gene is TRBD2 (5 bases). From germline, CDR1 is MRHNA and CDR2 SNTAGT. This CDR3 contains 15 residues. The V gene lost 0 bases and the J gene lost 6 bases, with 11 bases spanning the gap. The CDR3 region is CASSDSGRGSGELFF. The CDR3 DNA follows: TGTGCCAGCAGTGACTCTGGCCGAGGGTCCGGGGAGCTGTTTTTT.

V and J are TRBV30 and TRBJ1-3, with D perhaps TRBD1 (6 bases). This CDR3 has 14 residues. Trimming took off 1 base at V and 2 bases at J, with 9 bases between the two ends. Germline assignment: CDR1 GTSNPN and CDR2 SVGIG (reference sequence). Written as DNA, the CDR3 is TGTGCCTGGAGTGACAGGACAGCTGGAAACACCATATATTTT. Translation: CAWSDRTAGNTIYF. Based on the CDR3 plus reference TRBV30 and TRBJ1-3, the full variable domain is SQTIHQWPATLVQPVGSPLSLECTVEGTSNPNLYWYRQAAGRGLQLLFYSVGIGQISSEVPQNLSASRPQDRQFILSSKKLLLSDSGFYLCAWSDRTAGNTIYFGEGSWLTVV.

The CDR3 DNA follows: TGTGCCAGCTCACCCACGATAGGGGTTGTCACCATATATTTT. Its translation is CASSPTIGVVTIYF. V usage is TRBV18 and J usage is TRBJ1-3, with D perhaps TRBD1 (5 bases). Trimming removed 3 bases from V and 9 bases from J, with 15 bases in between. Germline CDR1 reads KGHSH; CDR2 reads LQKENI. This CDR3 has 14 residues.

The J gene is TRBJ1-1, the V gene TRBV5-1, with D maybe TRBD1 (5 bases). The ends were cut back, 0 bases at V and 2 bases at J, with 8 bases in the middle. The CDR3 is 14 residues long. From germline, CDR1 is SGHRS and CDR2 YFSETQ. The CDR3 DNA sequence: TGCGCCAGCAGCTTGGGACAGCCCAACACTGAAGCTTTCTTT. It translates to CASSLGQPNTEAFF. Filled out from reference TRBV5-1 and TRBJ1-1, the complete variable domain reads KAGVTQTPRYLIKTRGQQVTLSCSPISGHRSVSWYQQTPGQGLQFLFEYFSETQRNKGNFPGRFSGRQFSNSRSEMNVSTLELGDSALYLCASSLGQPNTEAFFGQGTRLTVV.

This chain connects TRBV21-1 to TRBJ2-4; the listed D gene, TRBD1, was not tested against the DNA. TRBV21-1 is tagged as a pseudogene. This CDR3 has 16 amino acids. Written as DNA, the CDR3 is TGTGCCAGCAGCAACTGGGTGACAGGAGCCAAAAACATTCAGTACTTC. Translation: CASSNWVTGAKNIQYF.

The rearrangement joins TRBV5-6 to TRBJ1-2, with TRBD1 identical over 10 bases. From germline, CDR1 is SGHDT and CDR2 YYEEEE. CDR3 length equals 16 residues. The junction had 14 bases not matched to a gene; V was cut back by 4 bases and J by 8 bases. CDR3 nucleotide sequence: TGTGCCAGCAGCAGCCCGAACCGACAGGGGGCGGAAGGCTACACCTTC. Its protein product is CASSSPNRQGAEGYTF. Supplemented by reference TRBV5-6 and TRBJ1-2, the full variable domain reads DAGVTQSPTHLIKTRGQQVTLRCSPKSGHDTVSWYQQALGQGPQFIFQYYEEEERQRGNFPDRFSGHQFPNYSSELNVNALLLGDSALYLCASSSPNRQGAEGYTFGSGTRLTVV.

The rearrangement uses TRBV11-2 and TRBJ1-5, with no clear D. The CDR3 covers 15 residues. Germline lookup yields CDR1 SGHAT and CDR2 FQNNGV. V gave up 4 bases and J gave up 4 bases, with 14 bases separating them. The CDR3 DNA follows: TGTGCCAGCAGCTCTGGACTTACTGTAAATCAGCCCCAGCATTTT. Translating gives CASSSGLTVNQPQHF.

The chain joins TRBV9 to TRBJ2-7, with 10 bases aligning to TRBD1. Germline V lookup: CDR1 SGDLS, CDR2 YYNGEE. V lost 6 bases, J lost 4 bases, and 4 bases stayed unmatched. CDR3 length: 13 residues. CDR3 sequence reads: CASNRQGAYEQYF. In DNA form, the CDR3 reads TGTGCCAGCAACAGACAGGGGGCTTACGAGCAGTACTTC.

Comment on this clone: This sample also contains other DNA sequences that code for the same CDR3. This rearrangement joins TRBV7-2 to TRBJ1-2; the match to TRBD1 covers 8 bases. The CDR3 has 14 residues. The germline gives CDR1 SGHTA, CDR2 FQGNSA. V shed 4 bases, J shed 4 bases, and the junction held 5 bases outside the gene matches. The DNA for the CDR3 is TGTGCCAGCAGCTCAGGACAGGGCCCCTATGGCTACACCTTC. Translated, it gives CASSSGQGPYGYTF.

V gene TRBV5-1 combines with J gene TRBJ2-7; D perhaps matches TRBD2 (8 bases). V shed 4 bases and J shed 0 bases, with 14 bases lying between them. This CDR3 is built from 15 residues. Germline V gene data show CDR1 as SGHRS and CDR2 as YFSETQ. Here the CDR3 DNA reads TGCGCCAGCAGCCCGGGGGGGACAGCCTCCTACGAGCAGTACTTC. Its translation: CASSPGGTASYEQYF.

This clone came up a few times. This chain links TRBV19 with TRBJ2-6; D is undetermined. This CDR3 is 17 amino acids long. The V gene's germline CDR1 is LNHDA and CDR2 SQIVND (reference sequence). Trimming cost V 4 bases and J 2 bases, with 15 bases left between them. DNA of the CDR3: TGTGCCAGTAGTACCAGTGTTGGAGAAGCTGGGGCCAACGTCCTGACTTTC. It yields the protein CASSTSVGEAGANVLTF.

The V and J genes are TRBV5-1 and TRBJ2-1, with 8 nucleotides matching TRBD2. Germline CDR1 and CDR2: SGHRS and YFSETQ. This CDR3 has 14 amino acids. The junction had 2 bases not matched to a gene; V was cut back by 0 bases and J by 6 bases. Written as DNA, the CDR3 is TGCGCCAGCAGCTTGGCGGGGGGGCGCAATGAGCAGTTCTTC. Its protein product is CASSLAGGRNEQFF.

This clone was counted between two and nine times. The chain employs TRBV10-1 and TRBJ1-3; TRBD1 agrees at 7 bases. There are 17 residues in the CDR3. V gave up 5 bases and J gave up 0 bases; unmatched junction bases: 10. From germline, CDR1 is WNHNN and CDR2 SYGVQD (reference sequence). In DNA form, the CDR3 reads TGCGCCAGCAGTCAAGACAGGGAAGTAAACTCTGGAAACACCATATATTTT. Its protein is CASSQDREVNSGNTIYF.